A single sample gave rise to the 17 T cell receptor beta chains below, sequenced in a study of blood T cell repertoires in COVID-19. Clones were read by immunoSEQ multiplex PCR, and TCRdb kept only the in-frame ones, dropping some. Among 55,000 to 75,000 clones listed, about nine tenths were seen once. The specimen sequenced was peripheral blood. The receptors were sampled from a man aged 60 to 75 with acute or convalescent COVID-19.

The CDR3 DNA is TGTGCCAGTAGTATAGCCCAAACCCAGACCTACGAGCAGTACTTC. It specifies CASSIAQTQTYEQYF. The V gene is TRBV19, the J gene TRBJ2-7; D is ambiguous. Germline values: CDR1 LNHDA, CDR2 SQIVND (reference sequence). The V end was cut by 1 base, the J end by 2 bases, with 12 bases between. CDR3 length: 15 residues.

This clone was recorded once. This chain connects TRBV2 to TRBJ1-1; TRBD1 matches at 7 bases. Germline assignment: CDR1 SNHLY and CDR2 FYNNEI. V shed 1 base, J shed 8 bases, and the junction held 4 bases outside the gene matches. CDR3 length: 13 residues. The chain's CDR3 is CASSEGTGTEAFF. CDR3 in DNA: TGTGCCAGCAGTGAAGGGACAGGTACGGAAGCTTTCTTT. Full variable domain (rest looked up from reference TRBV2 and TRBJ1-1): EPEVTQTPSHQVTQMGQEVILRCVPISNHLYFYWYRQILGQKVEFLVSFYNNEISEKSEIFDDQFSVERPDGSNFTLKIRSTKLEDSAMYFCASSEGTGTEAFFGQGTRLTVV.

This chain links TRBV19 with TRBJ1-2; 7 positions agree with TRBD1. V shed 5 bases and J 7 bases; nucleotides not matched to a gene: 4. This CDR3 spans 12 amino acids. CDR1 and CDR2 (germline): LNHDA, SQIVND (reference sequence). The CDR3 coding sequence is TGTGCCAGTAGTGTGACAGGGTCTGGCTACACCTTC. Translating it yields CASSVTGSGYTF. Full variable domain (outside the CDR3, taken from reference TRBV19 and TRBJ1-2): DGGITQSPKYLFRKEGQNVTLSCEQNLNHDAMYWYRQDPGQGLRLIYYSQIVNDFQKGDIAEGYSVSREKKESFPLTVTSAQKNPTAFYLCASSVTGSGYTFGSGTRLTVV.

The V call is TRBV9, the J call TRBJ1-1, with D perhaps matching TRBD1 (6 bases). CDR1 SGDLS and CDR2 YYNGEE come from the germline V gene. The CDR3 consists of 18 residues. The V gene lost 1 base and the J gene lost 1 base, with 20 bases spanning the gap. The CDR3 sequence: CASSVTDRDPRGNTEAFF. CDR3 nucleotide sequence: TGTGCCAGCAGCGTAACTGACAGAGACCCCAGGGGGAACACTGAAGCTTTCTTT.

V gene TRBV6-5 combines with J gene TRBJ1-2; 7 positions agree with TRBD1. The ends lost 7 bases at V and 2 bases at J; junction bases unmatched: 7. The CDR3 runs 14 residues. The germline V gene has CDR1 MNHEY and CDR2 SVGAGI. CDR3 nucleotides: TGTGCCAGCACCGGAAGGGGACAGAACTATGGCTACACCTTC. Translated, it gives CASTGRGQNYGYTF.

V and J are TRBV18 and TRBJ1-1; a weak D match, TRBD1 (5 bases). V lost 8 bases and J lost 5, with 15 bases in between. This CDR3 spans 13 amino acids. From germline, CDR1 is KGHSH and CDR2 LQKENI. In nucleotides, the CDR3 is TGTGCCAGCGCAACCAGGGAAGGGACTGAAGCTTTCTTT. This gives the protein CASATREGTEAFF.

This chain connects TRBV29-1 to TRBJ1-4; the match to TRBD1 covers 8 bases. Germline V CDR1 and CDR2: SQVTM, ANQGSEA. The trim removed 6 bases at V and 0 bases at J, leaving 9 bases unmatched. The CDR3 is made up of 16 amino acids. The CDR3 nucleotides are TGCAGCGTGAAAGACAGGGGAGGCACAACTAATGAAAAACTGTTTTTT. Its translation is CSVKDRGGTTNEKLFF.

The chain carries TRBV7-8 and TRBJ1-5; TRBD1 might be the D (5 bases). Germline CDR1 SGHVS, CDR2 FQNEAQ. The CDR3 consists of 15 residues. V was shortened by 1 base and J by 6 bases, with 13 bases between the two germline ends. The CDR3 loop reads CASSLGSRVGQPQHF. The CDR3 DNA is TGTGCCAGCAGCTTAGGGTCCAGGGTGGGTCAGCCCCAGCATTTT.

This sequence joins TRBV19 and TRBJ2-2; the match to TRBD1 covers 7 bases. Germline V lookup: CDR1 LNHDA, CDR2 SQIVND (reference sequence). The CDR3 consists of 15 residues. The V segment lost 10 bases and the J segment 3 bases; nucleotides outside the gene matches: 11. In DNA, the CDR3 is TGTGCCACCCGGCTGAGGGGGCGCGACACCGGGGAGCTGTTTTTT. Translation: CATRLRGRDTGELFF.

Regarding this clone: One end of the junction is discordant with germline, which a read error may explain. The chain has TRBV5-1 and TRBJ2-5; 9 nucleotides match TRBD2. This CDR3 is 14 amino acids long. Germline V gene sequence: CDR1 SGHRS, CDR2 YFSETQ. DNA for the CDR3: TGCGCCCGCAGCCGCGGGGGGGGCCAAGAGACCCAGTACTTC. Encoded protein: CARSRGGGQETQYF.

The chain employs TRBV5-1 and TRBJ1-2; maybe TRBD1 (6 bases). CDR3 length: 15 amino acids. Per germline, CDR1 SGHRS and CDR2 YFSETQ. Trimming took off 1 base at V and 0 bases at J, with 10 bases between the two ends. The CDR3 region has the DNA TGCGCCAGCAGCTTGAAAACAGGGTCTAACTATGGCTACACCTTC. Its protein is CASSLKTGSNYGYTF.

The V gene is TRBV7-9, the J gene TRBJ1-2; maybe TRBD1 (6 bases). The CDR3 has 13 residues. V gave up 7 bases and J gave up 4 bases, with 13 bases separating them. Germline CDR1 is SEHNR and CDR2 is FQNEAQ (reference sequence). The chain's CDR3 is CASTAGGPYGYTF. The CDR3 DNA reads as TGTGCCAGCACCGCGGGGGGGCCCTATGGCTACACCTTC.

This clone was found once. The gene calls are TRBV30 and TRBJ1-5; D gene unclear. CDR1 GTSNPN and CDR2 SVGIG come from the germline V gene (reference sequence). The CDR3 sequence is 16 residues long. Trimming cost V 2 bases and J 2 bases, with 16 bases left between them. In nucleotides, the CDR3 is TGTGCCTGGAGTCCAAAAAACCTGAGGGGCAATCAGCCCCAGCATTTT. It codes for CAWSPKNLRGNQPQHF.

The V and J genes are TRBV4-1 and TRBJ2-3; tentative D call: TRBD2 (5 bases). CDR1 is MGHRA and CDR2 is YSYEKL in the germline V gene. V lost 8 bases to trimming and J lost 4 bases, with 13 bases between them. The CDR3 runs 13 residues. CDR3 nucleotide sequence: TGCGCCAGCGCAACAGTGGAGGCAGATACGCAGTATTTT. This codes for CASATVEADTQYF.

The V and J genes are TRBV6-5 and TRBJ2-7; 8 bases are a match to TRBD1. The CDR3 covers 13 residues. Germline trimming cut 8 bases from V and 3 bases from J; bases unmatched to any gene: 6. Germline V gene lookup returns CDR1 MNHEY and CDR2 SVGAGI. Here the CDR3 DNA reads TGTGCCAGCTCTAGGACAGGGCTCTACGAGCAGTACTTC. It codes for CASSRTGLYEQYF.

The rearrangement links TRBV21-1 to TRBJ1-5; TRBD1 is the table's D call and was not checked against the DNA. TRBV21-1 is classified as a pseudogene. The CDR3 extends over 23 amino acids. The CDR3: CASSKVLHSRDRGPAQSNQPQHF. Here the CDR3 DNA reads TGTGCCAGCAGCAAGGTATTACACTCCCGGGACAGGGGTCCAGCGCAGAGCAATCAGCCCCAGCATTTT.

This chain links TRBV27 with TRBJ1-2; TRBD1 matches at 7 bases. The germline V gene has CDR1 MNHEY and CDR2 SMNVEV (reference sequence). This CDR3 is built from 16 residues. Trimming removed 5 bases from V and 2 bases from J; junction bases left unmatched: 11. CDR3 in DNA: TGTGCCAGCAGTCGCAGCGCCGGGACAGTGAACTATGGCTACACCTTC. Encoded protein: CASSRSAGTVNYGYTF.